This entry lists 30 T cell receptor beta chains sequenced from one sample in a study of early T cells in non-severe SARS-CoV-2 infection. TCRdb re-derived calls from the 5' RACE reads in MiXCR, one entry per CDR3 protein. Of 21,000 or so distinct CDR3 sequences listed, roughly 5.3% are singletons. The sample was whole blood. The receptors derive from an adult who was a healthcare worker with PCR-confirmed SARS-CoV-2 infection or an uninfected control (not recorded which).

This clonotype was counted between two and nine times. The CDR3 region has the DNA TGTGCCAGCAGCCGAGGCGGCGGAAATGAAAAACTGTTTTTT. Its translation: CASSRGGGNEKLFF. This chain connects TRBV7-2 to TRBJ1-4; D is unresolved. With 5 bases removed from V and 5 bases from J, the gap between germline ends came to 12 bases. This CDR3 has 14 residues. Germline CDR1 reads SGHTA; CDR2 reads FQGNSA. Full variable domain (missing parts from reference TRBV7-2 and TRBJ1-4): GAGVSQSPSNKVTEKGKDVELRCDPISGHTALYWYRQSLGQGLEFLIYFQGNSAPDKSGLPSDRFSAERTGGSVSTLTIQRTQQEDSAVYLCASSRGGGNEKLFFGSGTQLSVL.

This clonotype was recorded at least ten times. V and J are TRBV29-1 and TRBJ2-1, with D perhaps matching TRBD2 (5 bases). Trimming took 4 bases from V and 5 from J, leaving 15 bases between them. Germline values: CDR1 SQVTM, CDR2 ANQGSEA. The CDR3 spans 14 residues. DNA for the CDR3: TGCAGCGTTGCGTTCCTAGCAAATAACAATGAGCAGTTCTTC. Its protein product is CSVAFLANNNEQFF.

A few counts support this clonotype. A much more abundant neighbour one base away suggests this may be a read error. The chain carries TRBV20-1 and TRBJ2-1; D perhaps matches TRBD1 (5 bases). CDR1 is DFQATT and CDR2 is SNEGSKA in the germline V gene (reference sequence). The V end lost 7 bases, the J end lost 0 bases, and 10 bases lay between the germline ends. The CDR3 has 13 residues. DNA for the CDR3: TGCAGTGTGAAGGACACCTCCTACAATGAGCAGTTCTTC. Translation gives CSVKDTSYNEQFF.

This clonotype occurred many times. The V gene is TRBV11-2, the J gene TRBJ2-4, with TRBD1 identical over 7 bases. With 3 bases clipped from V and 8 bases from J, the junction kept 1 base outside the gene matches. The CDR3 totals 12 residues. Germline V gene lookup returns CDR1 SGHAT and CDR2 FQNNGV. CDR3 loop: CASSLQGDIQYF. The CDR3 DNA is TGTGCCAGCAGCTTGCAGGGGGACATTCAGTACTTC.

Ten or more counts support this clonotype. This chain connects TRBV10-3 to TRBJ1-1, with D possibly matching TRBD1 (5 bases). This CDR3 region has 15 residues. Trimming pared 0 bases from V and 4 bases from J, leaving 12 bases between. Germline CDR1 reads ENHRY; CDR2 reads SYGVKD. The CDR3 protein is CAISESPGPGTEAFF. CDR3 coding DNA: TGTGCCATCAGTGAGTCGCCGGGGCCGGGCACTGAAGCTTTCTTT.

This clonotype was observed a handful of times. The V and J genes are TRBV21-1 and TRBJ2-7; the table gives TRBD2 as D, unverified against the DNA. TRBV21-1 is assigned pseudogene status. The CDR3 contains 19 residues. This chain's CDR3 is CASSKGSGTIPTSSGEQYV. As DNA, the CDR3 is TGTGCCAGCAGCAAAGGTAGCGGGACGATTCCTACGAGCAGTGGAGAGCAGTACGTC.

This clonotype has ten or more counts. The J gene is TRBJ2-5, the V gene TRBV18; D gene uncertain. Looked up from germline, CDR1 is KGHSH and CDR2 is LQKENI. The V end was cut by 3 bases, the J end by 0 bases, with 2 bases between. The CDR3 runs to 12 residues. The CDR3 region is CASSPYQETQYF. CDR3 DNA: TGTGCCAGCTCACCGTACCAAGAGACCCAGTACTTC.

This clonotype was picked up many times. The chain uses TRBV3-1 and TRBJ2-1; the match to TRBD2 covers 7 bases. V shed 5 bases, J shed 5 bases, and the junction held 9 bases outside the gene matches. The germline CDR1 and CDR2 sequences are LGHDT and YNNKEL (reference sequence). The CDR3 totals 15 residues. Here the CDR3 DNA reads TGTGCCAGCAGCTTCGGACTAGGCGGACACAATGAGCAGTTCTTC. Translation gives CASSFGLGGHNEQFF.

This clonotype was observed at least ten times. Mismatch with germline at one junction end may stem from a read error. V usage is TRBV7-9 and J usage is TRBJ2-1; D is possibly TRBD2 (5 bases). This CDR3 spans 16 amino acids. The germline gives CDR1 SEHNR, CDR2 FQNEAQ (reference sequence). The CDR3 DNA is TGTGCCAGCAGCTTACTGGGAGCTAGCTCCCACAATGAGCAGTTCTTC. Translating it yields CASSLLGASSHNEQFF.

This clonotype has more than one count but fewer than ten. A read error may produce the germline difference seen at one junction end. The V and J genes are TRBV28 and TRBJ2-1; D is uncertain. The V gene's germline CDR1 is MDHEN and CDR2 SYDVKM. The CDR3 totals 12 residues. The CDR3 bases are TGTGCCAGCACAGGTTTAGGCAATGGGCAGTTCTTC. Translating gives CASTGLGNGQFF.

This clonotype was detected many times. V and J are TRBV3-1 and TRBJ2-7; possible D gene TRBD2, 6 bases. Germline-derived CDR1 and CDR2 are LGHDT and YNNKEL (reference sequence). The ends were cut back, 4 bases at V and 3 bases at J, with 10 bases in the middle. The length of the CDR3 is 13 residues. The CDR3 DNA sequence: TGTGCCAGCAGCCGGGGGACTCACTACGAGCAGTACTTC. Its translation: CASSRGTHYEQYF.

This clonotype was counted between two and nine times. The chain recombines TRBV7-8 with TRBJ1-1, with 11 bases identical to TRBD1. Germline V gives CDR1 SGHVS, CDR2 FQNEAQ. The CDR3 has 21 residues. V was pared by 0 bases and J by 2 bases, with 17 bases of the junction left unmatched. The CDR3, as DNA: TGTGCCAGCAGCTTAGCAGGAGTTTTACCCGGACAGGGGGCAGGAAACACTGAAGCTTTCTTT. This gives the protein CASSLAGVLPGQGAGNTEAFF.

This clonotype was seen ten or more times. This rearrangement joins TRBV7-3 to TRBJ1-1; D is uncertain. V was trimmed by 5 bases and J by 7 bases, leaving 14 bases between them. The CDR3 has 13 residues. Germline CDR1 reads SGHTA; CDR2 reads FQGTGA. The CDR3 loop is CASSLDTTNEAFF. The CDR3 nucleotides are TGTGCCAGCAGCCTTGACACAACCAATGAAGCTTTCTTT.

This clonotype was recorded many times. The chain links TRBV7-8 to TRBJ1-5; D gene unclear. This CDR3 is 14 amino acids long. Germline CDR1 SGHVS, CDR2 FQNEAQ. V lost 2 bases to trimming and J lost 0 bases, with 5 bases between them. For the CDR3, the DNA is TGTGCCAGCAGCTTATATGTTAGCAATCAGCCCCAGCATTTT. It is translated as CASSLYVSNQPQHF.

Within the sample, this clonotype is medium-sized. The chain employs TRBV19 and TRBJ2-1; D might be TRBD1 or TRBD2, each matching 5 bases. Trimming removed 1 base from V and 9 bases from J, with 10 bases in between. Germline CDR1 LNHDA, CDR2 SQIVND (reference sequence). The CDR3 totals 13 residues. CDR3 sequence (DNA): TGTGCCAGTAGTATAGCGGGGCCAGCTGAGCAGTTCTTC. Amino acid sequence: CASSIAGPAEQFF.

This clonotype was counted between two and nine times. V usage is TRBV20-1 and J usage is TRBJ2-7; no firm D call. Germline loops: CDR1 DFQATT, CDR2 SNEGSKA (reference sequence). The CDR3 runs to 13 residues. Deletions cut 1 base from V and 0 bases from J, with 7 bases between. CDR3: CSARVEPSYEQYF. In DNA form, the CDR3 reads TGCAGTGCTAGAGTTGAACCCTCCTACGAGCAGTACTTC.

This clonotype appeared many times. The V and J genes are TRBV29-1 and TRBJ1-2; D is possibly TRBD1 (5 bases). Trimming removed 1 base at V and 6 bases at J, with 6 bases between. Germline CDR1 and CDR2: SQVTM and ANQGSEA. The CDR3 consists of 11 residues. The CDR3: CSVEGGDGYTF. The CDR3 bases are TGCAGCGTTGAAGGGGGGGATGGCTACACCTTC.

This clonotype occurred many times. The genes are TRBV9 and TRBJ1-5, with D uncertain. The ends were cut back, 4 bases at V and 0 bases at J, with 5 bases in the middle. The CDR3 contains 13 residues. CDR1 and CDR2 (germline): SGDLS, YYNGEE. Here the CDR3 DNA reads TGTGCCAGCAGCAGCAATAGCAATCAGCCCCAGCATTTT. Translated, it gives CASSSNSNQPQHF. Supplemented by reference TRBV9 and TRBJ1-5, the full variable domain reads DSGVTQTPKHLITATGQRVTLRCSPRSGDLSVYWYQQSLDQGLQFLIQYYNGEERAKGNILERFSAQQFPDLHSELNLSSLELGDSALYFCASSSNSNQPQHFGDGTRLSIL.

This clonotype was seen at least ten times. The chain joins TRBV6-5 to TRBJ2-3; possibly TRBD2 for D (5 bases). V dropped 0 bases and J dropped 3 bases, with 16 bases sitting between them. CDR1 is MNHEY and CDR2 is SVGAGI in the germline V gene. The length of the CDR3 is 17 residues. This CDR3 is CASSYSILTGITDTQYF. For the CDR3, the DNA is TGTGCCAGCAGTTACTCGATTTTAACGGGAATAACAGATACGCAGTATTTT.

The gene calls are TRBV27 and TRBJ1-5; D is possibly TRBD1 (5 bases). CDR1 and CDR2 from the germline V gene are MNHEY and SMNVEV (reference sequence). V lost 7 bases to trimming and J lost 0 bases, with 13 bases between them. The CDR3 extends over 15 amino acids. The DNA of the CDR3 is TGTGCCAGCATGGGCGGGGGATATAGCAATCAGCCCCAGCATTTT. Protein sequence: CASMGGGYSNQPQHF.

Many counts were recorded for this clonotype. The chain couples TRBV7-2 to TRBJ2-1, with 8 bases matching TRBD1. Germline V gene sequence: CDR1 SGHTA, CDR2 FQGNSA. The CDR3 sequence is 15 residues long. J lost 2 bases, V lost 3 bases, and 3 bases had no gene match. The CDR3 DNA sequence: TGTGCCAGCAGCTTCGACAGGGGCGCCTACAATGAGCAGTTCTTC. It specifies CASSFDRGAYNEQFF. Full variable domain (rest looked up from reference TRBV7-2 and TRBJ2-1): GAGVSQSPSNKVTEKGKDVELRCDPISGHTALYWYRQSLGQGLEFLIYFQGNSAPDKSGLPSDRFSAERTGGSVSTLTIQRTQQEDSAVYLCASSFDRGAYNEQFFGPGTRLTVL.

By sample share, this clonotype is medium-sized. The V and J genes are TRBV18 and TRBJ1-5; D gene uncertain. Germline CDR1 KGHSH, CDR2 LQKENI. The CDR3 loop spans 14 amino acids. Trimming took off 2 bases at V and 0 bases at J, with 5 bases between the two ends. The chain's CDR3 is CASSPGDSNQPQHF. The CDR3 bases are TGTGCCAGCTCACCAGGGGATAGCAATCAGCCCCAGCATTTT.

The rearrangement joins TRBV29-1 to TRBJ2-5; D gene uncertain. The CDR3 totals 13 residues. The germline gives CDR1 SQVTM, CDR2 ANQGSEA. Trimming pared 4 bases from V and 0 bases from J, leaving 9 bases between. CDR3 coding DNA: TGCAGCGTTGTAGGCGTGTACCAAGAGACCCAGTACTTC. Translated: CSVVGVYQETQYF.

There are many counts of this clonotype. One junction end disagrees with the germline gene, perhaps due to a read error. The rearrangement uses TRBV5-1 and TRBJ1-4; the D is unclear. This CDR3 is built from 14 residues. Germline V lookup: CDR1 SGHRS, CDR2 YFSETQ. The chain's CDR3 is CASSRPATNKKLFF. CDR3 nucleotides: TGCGCCAGCAGCCGACCGGCAACTAATAAAAAACTGTTTTTT.

This clonotype showed up many times. The genes are TRBV4-3 and TRBJ2-7, with 10 bases fitting TRBD1. Trimming cost V 1 base and J 4 bases; bases outside gene matches: 4. Per the germline V gene, CDR1 is LGHNA and CDR2 is YSLEER. The CDR3 is 15 residues long. The CDR3 protein is CASSQAGTGAYEQYF. The DNA of the CDR3 is TGCGCCAGCAGCCAAGCCGGGACAGGGGCTTACGAGCAGTACTTC.

This clonotype was seen only a few times. The genes are TRBV29-1 and TRBJ2-3; 7 nucleotides align to TRBD2. Germline CDR1 is SQVTM and CDR2 is ANQGSEA. V gave up 3 bases and J gave up 1 base; unmatched junction bases: 4. The CDR3 sequence is 14 residues long. The CDR3 protein is CSVETSLGTDTQYF. CDR3 bases: TGCAGCGTTGAGACTAGCTTAGGCACAGATACGCAGTATTTT.

About this clonotype: Just one base apart from a much larger clone, this may be a read error. The V gene is TRBV5-1, the J gene TRBJ2-2; D remains ambiguous. Deletions cut 0 bases from V and 3 bases from J, with 12 bases between. The CDR3 is made up of 16 amino acids. Germline values: CDR1 SGHRS, CDR2 YFSETQ. As DNA, the CDR3 is TGCGCCAGCAGCTTGGACAGTCCCCTGGACACCGGGGAGCTGTTTTTT. Protein product: CASSLDSPLDTGELFF. Complete variable domain (other parts from reference TRBV5-1 and TRBJ2-2): KAGVTQTPRYLIKTRGQQVTLSCSPISGHRSVSWYQQTPGQGLQFLFEYFSETQRNKGNFPGRFSGRQFSNSRSEMNVSTLELGDSALYLCASSLDSPLDTGELFFGEGSRLTVL.

The chain uses TRBV7-9 and TRBJ2-7; D is uncertain. V shed 1 base and J shed 4 bases, with 5 bases lying between them. The CDR3 length is 12 residues. Germline CDR1 and CDR2: SEHNR and FQNEAQ (reference sequence). The CDR3 sequence is CASSLGSYEQYF. CDR3 in DNA: TGTGCCAGCAGCTTAGGGTCTTACGAGCAGTACTTC.

This clonotype has only a few counts. V usage is TRBV20-1 and J usage is TRBJ1-2; 7 nucleotides align to TRBD1. V lost 3 bases to trimming and J lost 1 base; unmatched junction nucleotides: 8. This CDR3 is built from 15 residues. Germline assignment: CDR1 DFQATT and CDR2 SNEGSKA (reference sequence). The CDR3 is CSASWRQGINYGYTF. The CDR3 nucleotides read TGCAGTGCTAGTTGGCGACAGGGTATTAACTATGGCTACACCTTC.

This clonotype was seen at least ten times. V and J are TRBV28 and TRBJ2-1, with D possibly being TRBD1 (6 bases). The CDR3 is made up of 12 amino acids. The ends were cut back, 5 bases at V and 6 bases at J, with 8 bases in the middle. CDR1 and CDR2 from the germline V gene are MDHEN and SYDVKM. DNA of the CDR3: TGTGCCAGCAGTGGACAGTTCAATGAGCAGTTCTTC. Protein: CASSGQFNEQFF.